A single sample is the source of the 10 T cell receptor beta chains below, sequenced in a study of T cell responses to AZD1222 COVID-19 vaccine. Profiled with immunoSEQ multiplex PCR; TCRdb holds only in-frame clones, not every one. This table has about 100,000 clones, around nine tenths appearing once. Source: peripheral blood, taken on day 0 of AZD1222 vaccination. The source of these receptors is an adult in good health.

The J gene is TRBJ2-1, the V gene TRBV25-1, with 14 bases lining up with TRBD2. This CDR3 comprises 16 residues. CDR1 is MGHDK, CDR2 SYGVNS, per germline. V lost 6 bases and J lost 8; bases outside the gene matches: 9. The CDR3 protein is CASRLPGTSGSYEQFF. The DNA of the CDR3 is TGTGCCAGCAGACTACCCGGGACTAGCGGGAGTTATGAGCAGTTCTTC.

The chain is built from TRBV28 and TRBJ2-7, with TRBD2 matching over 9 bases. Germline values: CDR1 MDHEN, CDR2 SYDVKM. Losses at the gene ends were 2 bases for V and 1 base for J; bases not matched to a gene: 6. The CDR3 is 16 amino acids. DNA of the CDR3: TGTGCCAGCAGTTTAGCGGGAGGGCCTATGTCCTACGAGCAGTACTTC. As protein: CASSLAGGPMSYEQYF.

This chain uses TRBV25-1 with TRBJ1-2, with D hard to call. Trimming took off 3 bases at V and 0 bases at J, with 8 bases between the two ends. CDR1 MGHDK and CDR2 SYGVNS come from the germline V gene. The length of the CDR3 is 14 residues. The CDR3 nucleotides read TGTGCCAGCAGTGAGGGCAGTCCTAACTATGGCTACACCTTC. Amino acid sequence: CASSEGSPNYGYTF.

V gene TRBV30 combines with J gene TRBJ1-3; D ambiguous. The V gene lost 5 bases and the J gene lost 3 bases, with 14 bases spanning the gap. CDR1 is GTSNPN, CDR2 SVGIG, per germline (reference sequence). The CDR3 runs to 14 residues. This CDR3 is CAWGLAGSGNTIYF. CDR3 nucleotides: TGTGCCTGGGGGCTCGCGGGAAGTGGAAACACCATATATTTT. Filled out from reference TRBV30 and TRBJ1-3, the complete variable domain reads SQTIHQWPATLVQPVGSPLSLECTVEGTSNPNLYWYRQAAGRGLQLLFYSVGIGQISSEVPQNLSASRPQDRQFILSSKKLLLSDSGFYLCAWGLAGSGNTIYFGEGSWLTVV.

The CDR3 reads CASSQDRATTDTQYF. DNA for the CDR3: TGCGCCAGCAGCCAAGATCGAGCGACCACAGATACGCAGTATTTT. The chain carries TRBV4-3 and TRBJ2-3; D unclear. This CDR3 contains 15 residues. CDR1 and CDR2 (germline): LGHNA, YSLEER. V lost 0 bases to trimming and J lost 2 bases, with 9 bases between them.

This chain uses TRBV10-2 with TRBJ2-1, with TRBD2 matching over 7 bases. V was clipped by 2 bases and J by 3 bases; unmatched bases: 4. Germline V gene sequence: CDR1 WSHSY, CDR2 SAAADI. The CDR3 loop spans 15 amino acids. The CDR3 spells CASSERPSGYNEQFF. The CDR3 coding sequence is TGCGCCAGCAGTGAGCGTCCTAGCGGCTACAATGAGCAGTTCTTC.

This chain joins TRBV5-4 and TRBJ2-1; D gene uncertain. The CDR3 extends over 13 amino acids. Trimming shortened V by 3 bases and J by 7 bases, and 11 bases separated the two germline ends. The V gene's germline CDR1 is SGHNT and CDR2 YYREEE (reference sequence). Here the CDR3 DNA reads TGTGCCAGCAGCTGGTGGGCGGCGAATGAGCAGTTCTTC. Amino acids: CASSWWAANEQFF.

CDR3 amino acids: CASRVKGEWTNEKLFF. The CDR3 bases are TGTGCCAGCAGGGTCAAGGGAGAGTGGACTAATGAAAAACTGTTTTTT. The rearrangement joins TRBV27 to TRBJ1-4, with unresolved D. Germline CDR1 and CDR2: MNHEY and SMNVEV (reference sequence). The CDR3 spans 16 residues. Trimming shortened V by 6 bases and J by 2 bases, and 16 bases separated the two germline ends.

In nucleotides, the CDR3 is TGTGCCACCAGCAGAGTCGGAGGGGATAATAATGAAAAACTGTTTTTT. This codes for CATSRVGGDNNEKLFF. This chain joins TRBV15 and TRBJ1-4; D possibly corresponds to TRBD1 (5 bases). The CDR3 is 16 amino acids. V shed 1 base and J shed 4 bases, with 13 bases lying between them. The germline gives CDR1 LNHNV, CDR2 YYDKDF (reference sequence). Supplemented by reference TRBV15 and TRBJ1-4, the full variable domain reads DAMVIQNPRYQVTQFGKPVTLSCSQTLNHNVMYWYQQKSSQAPKLLFHYYDKDFNNEADTPDNFQSRRPNTSFCFLDIRSPGLGDTAMYLCATSRVGGDNNEKLFFGSGTQLSVL.

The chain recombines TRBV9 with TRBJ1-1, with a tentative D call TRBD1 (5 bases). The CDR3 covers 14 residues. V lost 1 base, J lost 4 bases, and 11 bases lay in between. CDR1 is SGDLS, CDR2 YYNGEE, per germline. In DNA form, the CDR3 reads TGTGCCAGCAGCGTATATACGGGGGGCACTGAAGCTTTCTTT. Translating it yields CASSVYTGGTEAFF.